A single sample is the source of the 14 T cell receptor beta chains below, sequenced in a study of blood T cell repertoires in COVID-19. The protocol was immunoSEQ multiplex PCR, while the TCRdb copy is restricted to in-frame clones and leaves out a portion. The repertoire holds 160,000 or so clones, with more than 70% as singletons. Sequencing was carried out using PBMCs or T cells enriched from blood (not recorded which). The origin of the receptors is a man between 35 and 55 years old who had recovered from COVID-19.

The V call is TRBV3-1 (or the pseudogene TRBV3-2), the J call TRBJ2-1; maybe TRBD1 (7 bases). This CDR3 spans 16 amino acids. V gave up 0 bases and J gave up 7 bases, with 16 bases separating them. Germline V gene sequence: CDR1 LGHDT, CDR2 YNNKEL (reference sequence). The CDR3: CASSQDMAGGRNEQFF. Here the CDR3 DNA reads TGTGCCAGCAGCCAAGATATGGCAGGGGGGAGGAATGAGCAGTTCTTC.

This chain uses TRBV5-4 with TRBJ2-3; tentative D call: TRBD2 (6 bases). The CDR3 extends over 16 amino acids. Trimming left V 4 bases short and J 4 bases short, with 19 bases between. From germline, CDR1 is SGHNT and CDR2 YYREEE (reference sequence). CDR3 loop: CASSPGLSRASDTQYF. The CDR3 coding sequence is TGTGCCAGCAGCCCGGGACTCTCTCGGGCCTCAGATACGCAGTATTTT.

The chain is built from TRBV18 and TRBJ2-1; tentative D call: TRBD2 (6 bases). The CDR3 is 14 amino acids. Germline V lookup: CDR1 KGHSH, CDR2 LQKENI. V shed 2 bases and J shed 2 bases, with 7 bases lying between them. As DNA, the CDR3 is TGTGCCAGCTCACCATGGGGGGCCTACAATGAGCAGTTCTTC. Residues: CASSPWGAYNEQFF.

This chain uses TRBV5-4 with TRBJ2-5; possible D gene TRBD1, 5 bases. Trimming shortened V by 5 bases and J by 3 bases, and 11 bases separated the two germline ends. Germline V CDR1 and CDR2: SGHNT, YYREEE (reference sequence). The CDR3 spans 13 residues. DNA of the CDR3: TGTGCCAGCAGACGAACAGGAGAAGAGACCCAGTACTTC. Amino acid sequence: CASRRTGEETQYF. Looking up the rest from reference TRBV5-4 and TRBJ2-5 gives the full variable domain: ETGVTQSPTHLIKTRGQQVTLRCSSQSGHNTVSWYQQALGQGPQFIFQYYREEENGRGNFPPRFSGLQFPNYSSELNVNALELDDSALYLCASRRTGEETQYFGPGTRLLVL.

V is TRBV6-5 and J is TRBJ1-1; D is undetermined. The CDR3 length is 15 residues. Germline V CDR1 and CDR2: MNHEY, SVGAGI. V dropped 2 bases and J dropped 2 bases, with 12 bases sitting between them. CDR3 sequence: CASSYIEGYNTEAFF. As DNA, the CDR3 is TGTGCCAGCAGTTACATAGAGGGCTATAACACTGAAGCTTTCTTT.

CDR3 loop: CSASSSYEQYV. The CDR3, as DNA: TGCAGTGCCTCTTCTTCGTACGAGCAGTACGTC. The chain employs TRBV20-1 and TRBJ2-7; D is unresolved. Germline assignment: CDR1 DFQATT and CDR2 SNEGSKA (reference sequence). CDR3 length: 11 amino acids. Trimming took 6 bases from V and 4 from J, leaving 10 bases between them.

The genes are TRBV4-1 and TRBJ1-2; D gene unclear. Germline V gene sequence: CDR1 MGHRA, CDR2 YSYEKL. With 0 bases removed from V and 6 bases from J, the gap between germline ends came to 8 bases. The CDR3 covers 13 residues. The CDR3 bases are TGCGCCAGCAGCCAAGATCACGGGGATGGCTACACCTTC. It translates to CASSQDHGDGYTF.

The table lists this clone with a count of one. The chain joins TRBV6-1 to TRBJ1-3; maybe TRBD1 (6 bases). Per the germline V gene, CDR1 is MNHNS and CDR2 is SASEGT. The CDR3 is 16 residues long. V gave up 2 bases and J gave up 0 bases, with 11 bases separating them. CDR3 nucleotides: TGTGCCAGCAGTGAACAGGGGCCTAGCTCTGGAAACACCATATATTTT. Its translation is CASSEQGPSSGNTIYF.

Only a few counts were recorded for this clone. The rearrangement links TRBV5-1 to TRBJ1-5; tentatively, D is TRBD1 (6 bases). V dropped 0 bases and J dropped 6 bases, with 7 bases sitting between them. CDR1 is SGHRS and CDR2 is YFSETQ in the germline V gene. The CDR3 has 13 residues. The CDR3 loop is CASSLGGGQPQHF. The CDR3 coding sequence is TGCGCCAGCAGCTTGGGAGGGGGTCAGCCCCAGCATTTT.

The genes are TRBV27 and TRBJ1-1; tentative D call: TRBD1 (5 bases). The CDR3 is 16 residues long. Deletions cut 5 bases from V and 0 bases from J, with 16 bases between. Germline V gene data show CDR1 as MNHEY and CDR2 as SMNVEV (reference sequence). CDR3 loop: CASSPPGGLMNTEAFF. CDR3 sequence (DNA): TGTGCCAGCAGTCCCCCGGGGGGTCTCATGAACACTGAAGCTTTCTTT.

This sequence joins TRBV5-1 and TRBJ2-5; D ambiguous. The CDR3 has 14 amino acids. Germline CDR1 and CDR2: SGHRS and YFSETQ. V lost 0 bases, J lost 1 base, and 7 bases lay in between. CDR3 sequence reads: CASSLGRLQETQYF. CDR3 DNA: TGCGCCAGCAGCTTGGGGCGACTCCAAGAGACCCAGTACTTC.

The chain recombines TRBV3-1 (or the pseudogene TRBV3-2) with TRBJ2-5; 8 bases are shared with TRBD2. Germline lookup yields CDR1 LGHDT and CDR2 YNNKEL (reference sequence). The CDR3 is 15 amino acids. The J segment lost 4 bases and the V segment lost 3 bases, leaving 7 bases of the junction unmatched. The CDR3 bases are TGTGCCAGCAGCCACGCGGGGGGCTCCCCAGAGACCCAGTACTTC. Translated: CASSHAGGSPETQYF.

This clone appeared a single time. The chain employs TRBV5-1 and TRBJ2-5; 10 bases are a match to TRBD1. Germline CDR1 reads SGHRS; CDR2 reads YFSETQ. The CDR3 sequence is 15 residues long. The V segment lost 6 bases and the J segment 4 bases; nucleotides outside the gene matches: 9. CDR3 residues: CASTPRTGGSETQYF. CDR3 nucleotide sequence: TGCGCCAGCACCCCGCGGACAGGGGGGTCAGAGACCCAGTACTTC.

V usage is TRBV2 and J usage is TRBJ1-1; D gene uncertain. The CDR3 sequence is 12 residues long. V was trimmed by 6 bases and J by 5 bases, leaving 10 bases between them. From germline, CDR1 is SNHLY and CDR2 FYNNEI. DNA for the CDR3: TGTGCCAGCAGCGAGACACCTACTGAAGCTTTCTTT. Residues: CASSETPTEAFF.